The TCR beta chain under discussion was sequenced for a study of blood T cells in healthy people across ages. On the study more broadly: Capturing about one barcoded beta molecule per two T cells was achieved by template switching.

About this clonotype itself: What it binds is unknown.

Each donor supplied roughly 9.1 milliliters of peripheral blood. Study observations and caveats: Unsorted PBMCs blocked a conclusive comparison of naive and antigen-experienced cells.

Sample-barcoded 5' priming and a J-beta primer mix drove a second PCR of roughly 6 to 12 cycles. TCRdb fed the 5' RACE reads into MiXCR, producing one record per CDR3 protein. The sample has over a million distinct CDR3 sequences; 40% to 50% are singletons. The V gene lost 3 bases and the J gene lost 0 bases, with 9 bases spanning the gap. The CDR3 totals 15 residues. CDR1 is MGHDK and CDR2 is SYGVNS in the germline V gene. The chain combines TRBV25-1 with TRBJ2-1, with D perhaps matching TRBD1 (5 bases). The receptor was derived from an older woman in good health. The sample taken for sequencing was blood. The CDR3 sequence: CASSDTGHSYNEQFF. As DNA, the CDR3 is TGTGCCAGCAGTGATACAGGTCACTCCTACAATGAGCAGTTCTTC.